This T cell receptor (beta chain) was captured in a study of T cell responses to AZD1222 COVID-19 vaccine. As for this clone: Its antigen is unknown.

General study points: Clonal diversity may have been underestimated, and the donors were mostly white British, with more females than males. Spike regions recognized by vaccine-associated CD4 TCRs spanned the protein, led by 160-218 and 743-854.

Germline values: CDR1 DFQATT, CDR2 SNEGSKA (reference sequence). The CDR3 has 14 amino acids. Trimming stripped 3 bases from V and 3 bases from J, with 14 bases between. Clones were sequenced by immunoSEQ multiplex PCR, and TCRdb holds only the in-frame ones, with some missing. The sample carries around 140,000 clones, over 75% recorded once. Sequenced here: peripheral blood, sampled on day 0 of AZD1222 vaccination. The chain uses TRBV20-1 and TRBJ1-2; D is uncertain. This sequence originates from an adult in good health. The CDR3 spells CSASRHSEHYGYTF. CDR3 sequence (DNA): TGCAGTGCTAGTCGCCACTCCGAACACTATGGCTACACCTTC.